Below, 3 T cell receptor beta chains from the same sample are listed, as sequenced in a study of vaccination and CD4 T cells after COVID-19. Cultured CD4+ T cell DNA was sequenced using the Oncomine TCR Beta short-read assay. TCRdb redid the calling of the PCR reads with MiXCR, one entry per CDR3 protein. This sample yields 9,500 to 15,000 distinct CDR3 sequences, of which roughly 21% are seen a single time; approximately 13% belongs to the top ten. The treatment denotes: roughly 10-day PBMC culture with coronavirus spike peptide pools or control peptides (ViraFEST assay). No cognate antigen is known for these TCRs. Here the sequenced sample was CD4+ T cells from blood, cultured in vitro, taken before SARS-CoV-2 vaccination. The receptor set was obtained from a human donor who received a COVID-19 vaccine.

By share, this clonotype counts as medium-sized. The chain joins TRBV6-5 to TRBJ1-6, with D tentatively TRBD1 (6 bases). Germline CDR1 MNHEY, CDR2 SVGAGI. This CDR3 has 17 residues. V shed 1 base and J shed 7 bases, with 17 bases lying between them. CDR3 sequence: CASSYFLGAALNSPLHF. CDR3 nucleotides: TGTGCCAGCAGTTACTTTTTGGGGGCGGCCCTCAATTCACCCCTCCACTTT.

Regarding this clonotype: This is likely a read error, given that the CDR3 carries no conserved phenylalanine or tryptophan at its end. The chain has TRBV12-3 or TRBV12-4 and TRBJ1-1, with D uncertain. CDR3 length: 11 amino acids. V was clipped by 3 bases and J by 2 bases, with 1 base between them. The chain's CDR3 is CASSFNTEAFL. The CDR3 DNA reads as TGTGCCAGCAGTTTTAACACTGAAGCTTTCCTT.

The chain employs TRBV20-1 and TRBJ1-1; 7 positions match TRBD1. J was trimmed by 0 bases and V by 1 base; bases with no gene match: 2. This CDR3 is 14 amino acids long. Germline V gene sequence: CDR1 DFQATT, CDR2 SNEGSKA (reference sequence). CDR3 residues: CSARGDSLNTEAFF. The DNA for the CDR3 is TGCAGTGCTAGAGGGGACAGCCTGAACACTGAAGCTTTCTTT.